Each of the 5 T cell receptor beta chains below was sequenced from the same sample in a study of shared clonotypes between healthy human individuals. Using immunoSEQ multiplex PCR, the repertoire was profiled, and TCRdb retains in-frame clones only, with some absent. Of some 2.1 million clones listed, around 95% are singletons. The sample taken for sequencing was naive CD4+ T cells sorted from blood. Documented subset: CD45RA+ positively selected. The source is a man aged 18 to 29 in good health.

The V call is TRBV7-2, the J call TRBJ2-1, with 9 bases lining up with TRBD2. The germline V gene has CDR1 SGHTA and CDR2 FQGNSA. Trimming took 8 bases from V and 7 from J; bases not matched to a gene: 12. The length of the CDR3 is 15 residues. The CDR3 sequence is CASQLNAGGGNEQFF. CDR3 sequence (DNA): TGTGCCAGCCAGCTTAATGCGGGAGGGGGGAATGAGCAGTTCTTC.

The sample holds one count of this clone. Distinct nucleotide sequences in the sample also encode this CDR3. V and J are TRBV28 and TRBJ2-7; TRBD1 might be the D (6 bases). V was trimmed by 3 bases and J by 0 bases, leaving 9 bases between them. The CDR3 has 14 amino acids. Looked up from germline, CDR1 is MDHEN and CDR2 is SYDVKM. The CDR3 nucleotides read TGTGCCAGCAGTTTGTACAGGGCCTCCTACGAGCAGTACTTC. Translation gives CASSLYRASYEQYF.

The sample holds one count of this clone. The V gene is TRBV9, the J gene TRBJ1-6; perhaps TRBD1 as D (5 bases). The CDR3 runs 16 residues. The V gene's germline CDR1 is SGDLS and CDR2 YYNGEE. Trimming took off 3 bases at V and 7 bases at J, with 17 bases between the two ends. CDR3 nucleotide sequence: TGTGCCAGCAGCGGAGAAGTTGGGGCCGGGAATTCACCCCTCCACTTT. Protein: CASSGEVGAGNSPLHF.

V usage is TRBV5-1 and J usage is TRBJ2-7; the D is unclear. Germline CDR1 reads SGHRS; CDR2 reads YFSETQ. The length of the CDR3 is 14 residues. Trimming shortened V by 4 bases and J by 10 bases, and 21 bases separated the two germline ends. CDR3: CASSLMSSSPRQYF. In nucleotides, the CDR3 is TGCGCCAGCAGCCTGATGAGTAGTTCACCTCGTCAGTACTTC.

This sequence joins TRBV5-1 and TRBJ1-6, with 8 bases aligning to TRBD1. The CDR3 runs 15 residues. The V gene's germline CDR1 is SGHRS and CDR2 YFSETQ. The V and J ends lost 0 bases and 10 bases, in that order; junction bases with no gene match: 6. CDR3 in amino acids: CASSLGGTGESPLHF. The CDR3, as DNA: TGCGCCAGCAGCTTGGGAGGGACAGGCGAATCACCCCTCCACTTT.